These T cell receptor beta chains were read from a single sample in a study of cytomegalovirus exposure and HLA in healthy donors. Some clones are missing from TCRdb's copy, which holds only in-frame ones; the method was immunoSEQ multiplex PCR. The listing records 20,000 to 25,000 clones. The specimen sequenced was PBMCs. The receptors stem from a male donor in good health and CMV-seropositive. CDR3s leave out the opening cysteine and the closing phenylalanine or tryptophan.

TRBV6-1	TRBJ2-7	ASSEYYEQY
TRBV18	TRBJ1-1	ASSSAGDTEAF
TRBV5-1	TRBJ1-1	ASSQRRGGDTEAF
TRBV29-1	TRBJ1-2	SVGTGGQIGYT
TRBV6-5	.	ASSYSTPGGSYEQY
TRBV20-1	TRBJ2-1	SAAVGREQF
TRBV18	TRBJ2-4	ASSQDREYIQY
TRBV5-1	TRBJ2-7	ASSLAHATYEQY
TRBV9	TRBJ1-5	ASSESGTPPQH
TRBV19	TRBJ2-7	ASSTGQDLYEQY
TRBV7-2	TRBJ2-7	ASSARVFYEQY
TRBV15	TRBJ2-4	ATSRETGGSDIQY
TRBV5-1	TRBJ2-7	ASSLVQSTGYGYEQY
TRBV7-3	TRBJ2-3	ASSRLAGSTDTQY
TRBV28	TRBJ2-7	ASSLSEGFSYEQY
TRBV5-4	TRBJ2-3	ASSRREGVADTQY
TRBV4-2	TRBJ2-2	ASSQAGLRAGELF
TRBV27	TRBJ1-5	ASRSGGTPNQPQH
TRBV28	TRBJ1-2	ASERPGQASNYGYT
TRBV5-4	TRBJ1-3	ASSVQGSLNTIY
TRBV27	TRBJ2-7	ASSHTGGPTYEQY
TRBV28	TRBJ1-1	ASKNPGGNTEAF
TRBV14	TRBJ2-1	ASEEGTLRGEQF
TRBV7-9	TRBJ1-1	ASSFSGIGRGTEAF
TRBV19	TRBJ2-5	ASSMPDRAWETQY
TRBV28	TRBJ2-1	ASSFWANEQF
TRBV30	TRBJ1-2	AWSGGAVGYT
TRBV12-5	TRBJ2-5	ASGLEYGTQY
TRBV27	TRBJ2-7	ASGRGDPYEQY
TRBV29-1	TRBJ2-5	SVGGLAGPGETQY
TRBV5-1	TRBJ1-3	ASSPGQGTGNTIY
TRBV4-2	TRBJ1-1	ASSQMEGPTEDF
TRBV15	TRBJ1-1	ATSRDLGLNTEAF
TRBV5-1	TRBJ2-7	ASSHTAGGGYEQY
TRBV28	TRBJ1-1	ASSSGGRSGAF
TRBV7-3	TRBJ1-1	ASSPPQGAWTEAF
TRBV30	TRBJ2-3	AWSEHSAGTIPDTQY